These T cell receptor beta chains were read from a single sample in a study of blood T cell repertoires in COVID-19. The method was immunoSEQ multiplex PCR; TCRdb's version includes in-frame clones alone and lacks a portion of them. Here the sample spans roughly 100,000 clones, approximately 80% being singletons. The sample was peripheral blood. These receptors came from a woman of 80 years or more with active or convalescent COVID-19. Both conserved end residues are part of each CDR3. The D gene is left open where the match is weak. Only some rows state a clone size, as once, few, many or a class for expanded clones.

V: TRBV11-3
D: NA
J: TRBJ2-5
size: NA
DNA: TGTGCCAGCAGCTTAGATCGGGGGTCGGAGACCCAGTACTTC
CDR3: CASSLDRGSETQYF

V: TRBV5-1
D: TRBD1
J: TRBJ1-2
size: NA
DNA: TGCGCCAGCAGCGCAGGACAGGGGGATGGCTACACCTTC
CDR3: CASSAGQGDGYTF

V: TRBV24-1
D: TRBD1
J: TRBJ2-5
size: once
DNA: TGTGCCACCAGCTCGGGACAGTCAAAGCTGGAGACCCAGTACTTC
CDR3: CATSSGQSKLETQYF

V: TRBV5-1
D: TRBD2
J: TRBJ2-1
size: few
DNA: TGCGCCAGCAGCTTAGAACTAGCGGGGGGCAATGAGCAGTTCTTC
CDR3: CASSLELAGGNEQFF

V: TRBV6-2/TRBV6-3
D: NA
J: TRBJ2-4
size: once
DNA: TGTGCCAGCAGCCAGCTAGCGATAGCCAAAAACATTCAGTACTTC
CDR3: CASSQLAIAKNIQYF

V: TRBV5-1
D: NA
J: TRBJ2-2
size: NA
DNA: TGCGCCAGCAGCTTTATGAACACCGGGGAGCTGTTTTTT
CDR3: CASSFMNTGELFF

V: TRBV7-2
D: TRBD1
J: TRBJ1-1
size: NA
DNA: TGTGCCAGCAGCTTACGGCCAGGGGGCGCAGCTTTCTTT
CDR3: CASSLRPGGAAFF

V: TRBV19
D: NA
J: TRBJ1-1
size: few
DNA: TGTGCCAGTAGTATAAGGGGACTTGAAGCTTTCTTT
CDR3: CASSIRGLEAFF

V: TRBV10-3
D: TRBD2
J: TRBJ2-7
size: few
DNA: TGTGCCATCAGTTCCGGTCCGGGACTAGCGGGAGGGCCCTACAACGAGCAGTACTTC
CDR3: CAISSGPGLAGGPYNEQYF

V: TRBV11-3
D: TRBD1
J: TRBJ2-7
size: NA
DNA: TGTGCCAGCAGCACCAAGGGACAGACCGAGCAGTACTTC
CDR3: CASSTKGQTEQYF

V: TRBV6-2/TRBV6-3
D: TRBD1
J: TRBJ1-6
size: NA
DNA: TGTGCCAGCAGTCGGACAGGGGCAAGTAATAATTCACCCCTCCACTTT
CDR3: CASSRTGASNNSPLHF

V: TRBV18
D: NA
J: TRBJ1-3
size: NA
DNA: TGTGCCAGCTCACCTATGTCAGGGGCTGGAAACACCATATATTTT
CDR3: CASSPMSGAGNTIYF

V: TRBV7-2
D: NA
J: TRBJ2-3
size: NA
DNA: TGTGCCAGCAGCTTGGGACTTTATAGCACAGATACGCAGTATTTT
CDR3: CASSLGLYSTDTQYF

V: TRBV19
D: NA
J: TRBJ2-1
size: NA
DNA: TGTGCCAGTAGTATAGAACTAGGTACTGAGCAGTTCTTC
CDR3: CASSIELGTEQFF

V: TRBV27
D: TRBD1
J: TRBJ1-1
size: once
DNA: TGTGCCAGCAGTTTTTCCCCCTTGGACAGGTTCACTGAAGCTTTCTTT
CDR3: CASSFSPLDRFTEAFF

V: TRBV5-1
D: TRBD1
J: TRBJ2-2
size: NA
DNA: TGCGCCAGCAGCACGGGACAGGGGGTCACCGGGGAGCTGTTTTTT
CDR3: CASSTGQGVTGELFF

V: TRBV18
D: NA
J: TRBJ1-1
size: NA
DNA: TGTGCCAGCTCACCCAAGATGGGGGGAGTAGGGACTGAAGCTTTCTTT
CDR3: CASSPKMGGVGTEAFF

V: TRBV27
D: NA
J: TRBJ2-7
size: NA
DNA: TGTGCCAGCAGTTTATCGATATCCCGGACAGCCACCTACGAGCAGTACTTC
CDR3: CASSLSISRTATYEQYF

V: TRBV15
D: TRBD1
J: TRBJ1-5
size: NA
DNA: TGTGCCACCAGCAGAGGGACAGGGAATCAGCCCCAGCATTTT
CDR3: CATSRGTGNQPQHF

V: TRBV6-2/TRBV6-3
D: NA
J: TRBJ2-5
size: few
DNA: TGTGCCAGCAGTTCACAGGGCGAAGAGACCCAGTACTTC
CDR3: CASSSQGEETQYF

V: TRBV5-1
D: NA
J: TRBJ1-6
size: NA
DNA: TGCGCCAGCAGGGGAGGTGATTCACCCCTCCACTTT
CDR3: CASRGGDSPLHF

V: TRBV6-4
D: TRBD1
J: TRBJ1-1
size: NA
DNA: TGTGCCAGCAGTGGGGACAGGAACACTGAAGCTTTCTTT
CDR3: CASSGDRNTEAFF

V: TRBV29-1
D: NA
J: TRBJ2-2
size: few
DNA: TGCAGCGTTGTATCGAACACCGGGGAGCTGTTTTTT
CDR3: CSVVSNTGELFF